These 10 T cell receptor beta chains were sequenced from one sample in a study of response to subunit inactivated influenza vaccine. MiXCR, applied by TCRdb to the RT-PCR reads, yields one record per CDR3 protein. The sample lists hundreds of thousands of distinct CDR3 sequences; roughly 20% were seen once. Sample: PBMCs from blood, taken 5 days after vaccination. Receptors were obtained from a man in his fifties or sixties who received an inactivated influenza vaccine.

This clonotype was counted only a few times. This chain connects TRBV12-3 or TRBV12-4 to TRBJ1-2; 8 bases align to TRBD1. The CDR3 has 13 residues. V lost 5 bases, J lost 5 bases, and 4 bases stayed unmatched. The CDR3 DNA reads TGTGCCAGCAGTCTACAGGGGGTATATGGCTACACCTTC. This sequence encodes CASSLQGVYGYTF.

This clonotype was recorded many times. This chain uses TRBV5-1 with TRBJ2-7; perhaps TRBD1 as D (6 bases). The CDR3 has 14 amino acids. Trimming cost V 1 base and J 0 bases, with 8 bases left between them. Germline lookup yields CDR1 SGHRS and CDR2 YFSETQ. CDR3 sequence reads: CASSLRGGSYEQYF. DNA of the CDR3: TGCGCCAGCAGCTTGCGAGGGGGCTCCTACGAGCAGTACTTC.

The chain uses TRBV7-8 and TRBJ2-3; D gene ambiguous. CDR3 length: 14 residues. V shed 5 bases and J shed 6 bases, with 15 bases lying between them. CDR1 and CDR2 (germline): SGHVS, FQNEAQ. This chain's CDR3 is CASSRAIAGDTQYF. The CDR3 nucleotides are TGTGCCAGCAGCCGAGCAATCGCTGGGGATACGCAGTATTTT.

In this sample, this clonotype turned up a few times. The chain employs TRBV9 and TRBJ2-2; 8 nucleotides line up with TRBD2. Losses at the gene ends were 6 bases for V and 5 bases for J; bases not matched to a gene: 6. Germline V lookup: CDR1 SGDLS, CDR2 YYNGEE. This CDR3 contains 14 residues. DNA of the CDR3: TGTGCCAGCACGGCGGGGGGTACAACCGGGGAGCTGTTTTTT. As protein: CASTAGGTTGELFF.

J is TRBJ2-1 and V is TRBV9; D is perhaps TRBD1 (7 bases). The CDR3 sequence is 16 residues long. The V end lost 1 base, the J end lost 3 bases, and 14 bases lay between the germline ends. Per the germline V gene, CDR1 is SGDLS and CDR2 is YYNGEE. CDR3: CASSVRSQGGYNEQFF. CDR3 DNA: TGTGCCAGCAGCGTAAGATCGCAGGGGGGCTACAATGAGCAGTTCTTC.

This clonotype was recorded a few times. V is TRBV20-1 and J is TRBJ2-3, with unresolved D. Germline values: CDR1 DFQATT, CDR2 SNEGSKA (reference sequence). This CDR3 contains 12 residues. The V and J ends lost 1 base and 6 bases respectively, with 8 bases between them. The CDR3 loop is CSARAYSDTQYF. DNA for the CDR3: TGCAGTGCTAGAGCCTATTCGGATACGCAGTATTTT.

The chain carries TRBV7-2 and TRBJ2-7; perhaps D is TRBD1 or TRBD2 (5 bases each). The CDR3 has 14 residues. Trimming stripped 4 bases from V and 6 bases from J, with 16 bases between. Germline CDR1 and CDR2: SGHTA and FQGNSA. The CDR3 DNA sequence: TGTGCCAGCAGCTCACAATCGGGACCTGGCGAGCAGTACTTC. It specifies CASSSQSGPGEQYF.

The sample holds a few counts of this clonotype. The V call is TRBV12-3 or TRBV12-4, the J call TRBJ2-2, with 8 bases that match TRBD2. CDR3 length: 16 amino acids. V was pared by 5 bases and J by 3 bases, with 8 bases of the junction left unmatched. CDR3 protein: CASSPAGGLHTGELFF. The CDR3 nucleotides read TGTGCCAGCAGTCCCGCGGGGGGTCTTCACACCGGGGAGCTGTTTTTT.

This clonotype showed up just a few times. The gene calls are TRBV6-1 and TRBJ2-7, with 7 bases matching TRBD2. Germline trimming cut 5 bases from V and 5 bases from J; bases unmatched to any gene: 9. The CDR3 extends over 14 amino acids. Germline V gene data show CDR1 as MNHNS and CDR2 as SASEGT. The CDR3 protein is CASSMGGRADEQYF. In nucleotides, the CDR3 is TGTGCCAGCAGTATGGGTGGGAGGGCCGACGAGCAGTACTTC.

V usage is TRBV20-1 and J usage is TRBJ1-1; D is ambiguous. In germline, CDR1 is DFQATT, CDR2 SNEGSKA (reference sequence). CDR3 length: 13 residues. The V gene lost 7 bases and the J gene lost 4 bases, with 16 bases spanning the gap. CDR3 amino acids: CSGKGWGGTEAFF. The CDR3 coding sequence is TGCAGTGGAAAAGGGTGGGGAGGCACTGAAGCTTTCTTT.